The entry below gives a single TCR beta chain sequence along with its context. Its antigen is undetermined. This specimen belongs to a study of OX40 agonist ivuxolimab in advanced cancers. Background on the study: A mean age of approximately 58 years, range about 20 to 79, was recorded, and approximately 85% were male. Study-level findings and limits: At 0.1 to 3.0 mg/kg, CD4+ and CD8+ blood T cells expanded clonally by week 6.

Trimming shortened V by 5 bases and J by 2 bases, and 14 bases separated the two germline ends. The germline V gene encodes CDR1 SGDLS and CDR2 YYNGEE. CDR3 size: 14 residues. The assay was immunoSEQ multiplex PCR, and TCRdb's table has in-frame clones only and misses some. The sample has 1,500 to 2,000 clones; 73% are singletons. The rearrangement links TRBV9 to TRBJ2-7, with TRBD1 as a possible D gene (6 bases). The source is an adult with an advanced solid tumor such as melanoma, head and neck, liver or kidney cancer. This specimen was CD4+ or CD8+ T cells sorted from blood, taken in a trial of the OX40 agonist ivuxolimab. The CDR3 DNA reads as TGTGCCAGCAGTGTACAGGGAGTCCCCTACGAGCAGTACTTC. Amino acids: CASSVQGVPYEQYF. The variable domain in full, with the rest retrieved from reference TRBV9 and TRBJ2-7, is DSGVTQTPKHLITATGQRVTLRCSPRSGDLSVYWYQQSLDQGLQFLIQYYNGEERAKGNILERFSAQQFPDLHSELNLSSLELGDSALYFCASSVQGVPYEQYFGPGTRLTVT.